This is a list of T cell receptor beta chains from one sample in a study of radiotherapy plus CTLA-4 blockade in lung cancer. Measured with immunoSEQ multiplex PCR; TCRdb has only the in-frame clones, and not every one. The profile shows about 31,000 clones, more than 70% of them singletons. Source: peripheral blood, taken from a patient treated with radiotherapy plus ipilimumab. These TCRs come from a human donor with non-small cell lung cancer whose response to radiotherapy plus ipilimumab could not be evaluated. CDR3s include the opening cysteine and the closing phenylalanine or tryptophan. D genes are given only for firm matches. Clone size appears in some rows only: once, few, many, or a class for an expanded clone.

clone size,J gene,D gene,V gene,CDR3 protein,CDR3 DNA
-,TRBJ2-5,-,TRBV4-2,CASSQDPGLGAQYF,TGTGCCAGCAGCCAAGACCCCGGACTCGGGGCCCAGTACTTC
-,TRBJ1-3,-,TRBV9,CASSVDFSGNTIYF,TGTGCCAGCAGCGTGGACTTCTCTGGAAACACCATATATTTT
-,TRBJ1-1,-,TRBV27,CASSLKGIVTGRLVATEAFF,TGTGCCAGCAGTTTAAAGGGGATTGTCACAGGGAGATTGGTGGCCACTGAAGCTTTCTTT
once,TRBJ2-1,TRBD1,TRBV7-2,CASSPGGTGGYNEQFF,TGTGCCAGCAGCCCGGGGGGGACAGGGGGCTACAATGAGCAGTTCTTC
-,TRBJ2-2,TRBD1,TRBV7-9,CASSSGQGDTGELFF,TGTGCCAGCAGCTCGGGACAGGGGGACACCGGGGAGCTGTTTTTT
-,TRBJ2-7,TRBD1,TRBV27,CASSIDRGYYEQYF,TGTGCCAGCAGTATCGACAGGGGGTACTACGAGCAGTACTTC
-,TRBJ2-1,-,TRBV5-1,CASSLGRALEKVLGEHYNEQFF,TGCGCCAGCAGCTTGGGAAGGGCCCTCGAGAAAGTTTTGGGAGAGCATTACAATGAGCAGTTCTTC
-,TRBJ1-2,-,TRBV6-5,CASSYGRDGYTF,TGTGCCAGCAGTTACGGGAGAGATGGCTACACCTTC
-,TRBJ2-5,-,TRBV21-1,CASSKWDKLGGSVVETQYF,TGTGCCAGCAGCAAATGGGATAAATTAGGGGGTTCGGTCGTAGAGACCCAGTACTTC
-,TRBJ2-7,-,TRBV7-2,CASSLARVLYEQYF,TGTGCCAGCAGCCTAGCCAGGGTACTCTACGAGCAGTACTTC
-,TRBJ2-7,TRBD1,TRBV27,CAGSSPGTGTDEQYF,TGTGCCGGCAGCTCCCCCGGGACAGGGACGGACGAGCAGTACTTC
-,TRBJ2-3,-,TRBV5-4,CASSLAGKGTDTQYF,TGTGCCAGCAGCTTGGCGGGAAAAGGCACAGATACGCAGTATTTT
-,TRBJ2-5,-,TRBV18,CASSPEVLASRETQYF,TGTGCCAGCTCACCAGAGGTTCTAGCGTCACGAGAGACCCAGTACTTC
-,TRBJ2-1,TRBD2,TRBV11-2,CASSLLAGGPVEQFF,TGTGCCAGCAGCTTACTAGCGGGAGGGCCTGTTGAGCAGTTCTTC
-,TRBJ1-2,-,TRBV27,CASSLTGGSGYTF,TGTGCCAGCAGCTTAACTGGGGGCTCTGGCTACACCTTC
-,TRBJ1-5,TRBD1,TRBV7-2,CASSAGQDGPQHF,TGTGCCAGCAGCGCGGGACAGGACGGGCCCCAGCATTTT
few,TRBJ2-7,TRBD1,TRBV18,CASSPMDRVANEQYF,TGTGCCAGCTCACCAATGGACAGGGTGGCAAACGAGCAGTACTTC
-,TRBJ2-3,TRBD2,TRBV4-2,CASSQERGLAGYTDTQYF,TGTGCCAGCAGCCAAGAGCGTGGGCTAGCGGGATACACAGATACGCAGTATTTT
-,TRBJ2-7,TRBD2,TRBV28,CASSLGTSGHYEQYF,TGTGCCAGCAGCCTCGGGACTAGCGGACACTACGAGCAGTACTTC
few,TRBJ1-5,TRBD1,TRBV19,CASKETGGNGQPQHF,TGTGCCAGTAAAGAGACAGGGGGAAATGGTCAGCCCCAGCATTTT
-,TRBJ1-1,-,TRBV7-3,CASSLSSGDTEAFF,TGTGCCAGCAGCTTATCGTCCGGGGACACTGAAGCTTTCTTT
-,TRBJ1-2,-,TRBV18,CASSPPVGIPGYGYTF,TGTGCCAGCTCACCACCGGTAGGAATCCCAGGCTATGGCTACACCTTC
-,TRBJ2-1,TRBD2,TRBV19,CASTGTRGHEQFF,TGTGCCAGCACCGGGACTAGAGGCCATGAGCAGTTCTTC
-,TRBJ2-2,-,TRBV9,CASSVAGDHTGELFF,TGTGCCAGCAGCGTAGCGGGAGACCACACCGGGGAGCTGTTTTTT
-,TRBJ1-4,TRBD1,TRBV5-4,CASSPTGTGGEKLFF,TGTGCCAGCAGCCCGACCGGGACAGGAGGCGAAAAACTGTTTTTT
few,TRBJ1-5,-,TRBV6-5,CASSPGDYSNQPQHF,TGTGCCAGCAGTCCGGGTGATTATAGCAATCAGCCCCAGCATTTT
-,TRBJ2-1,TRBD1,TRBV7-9,CASSDNRGPNEQFF,TGTGCCAGCAGCGATAACAGGGGTCCCAATGAGCAGTTCTTC
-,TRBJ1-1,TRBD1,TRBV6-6,CASSQGQGGLAAFF,TGTGCCAGCAGTCAGGGACAGGGCGGACTTGCGGCTTTCTTT
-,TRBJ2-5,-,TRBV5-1,CASSGGTVEETQYF,TGCGCCAGCAGCGGGGGGACAGTGGAGGAGACCCAGTACTTC
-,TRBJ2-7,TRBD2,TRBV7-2,CASSLETSGYYEQYF,TGTGCCAGCAGCTTAGAAACTAGCGGATACTACGAGCAGTACTTC
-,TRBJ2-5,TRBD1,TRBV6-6,CASSRTGKETQYF,TGTGCCAGCAGTCGGACAGGGAAGGAGACCCAGTACTTC
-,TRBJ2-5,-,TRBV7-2,CASSFQGRETQYF,TGTGCCAGCAGCTTTCAGGGGCGGGAGACCCAGTACTTC
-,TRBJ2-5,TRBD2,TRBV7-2,CASSLAAGGLETQYF,TGTGCCAGCAGCTTAGCAGCGGGAGGGTTAGAGACCCAGTACTTC
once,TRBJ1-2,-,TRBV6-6,CASRLDNLRNYGYTF,TGTGCCAGCAGATTGGACAACCTTAGAAACTATGGCTACACCTTC
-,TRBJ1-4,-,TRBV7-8,CASTGRIGATNEKLFF,TGTGCCAGCACCGGGAGGATTGGTGCAACTAATGAAAAACTGTTTTTT
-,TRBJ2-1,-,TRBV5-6,CASSSSVDEQFF,TGTGCCAGCAGCTCCTCGGTAGATGAGCAGTTCTTC
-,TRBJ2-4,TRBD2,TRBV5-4,CASSSGGDWHIQYF,TGTGCCAGCAGCTCGGGGGGGGACTGGCACATTCAGTACTTC